Listed here are 4 T cell receptor beta chains from one sample, sequenced in a study of shared clonotypes between healthy human individuals. TCRdb's copy holds only in-frame clones and misses some; the assay was immunoSEQ multiplex PCR. The data show roughly 2.1 million clones, 85% to 95% seen once. Naive-designated CD8 cells lacked CD45RO, were positively enriched for CCR7, and omitted terminally differentiated effector memory CD45RA+ cells. Sample: naive CD8+ T cells from PBMCs. These receptors came from a man aged 18 to 35 in good health. Some clones in this sample may be carry-over from other donors' samples.

The chain uses TRBV27 and TRBJ2-1; TRBD2 agrees at 13 bases. Germline CDR1 reads MNHEY; CDR2 reads SMNVEV (reference sequence). After removal of 2 bases from V and 5 bases from J, the junction contained 6 bases not matched to a gene. The CDR3 length is 17 residues. CDR3 sequence (DNA): TGTGCCAGCAGTTTAGTTGGACTAGCGGGGGTCGACAATGAGCAGTTCTTC. Translation gives CASSLVGLAGVDNEQFF.

The rearrangement joins TRBV28 to TRBJ2-1; D unclear. The CDR3 runs 15 residues. From germline, CDR1 is MDHEN and CDR2 SYDVKM. Between the trimmed V and J ends, which lost 2 bases and 8 bases, there was a span of 16 bases. Written as DNA, the CDR3 is TGTGCCAGCAGTTTAAGTGACCAGGCTAACGATGAGCAGTTCTTC. Translating gives CASSLSDQANDEQFF.

Here the CDR3 reads CASSPPGNGAQETQYF. Here the CDR3 DNA reads TGTGCCAGCAGCCCCCCCGGGAATGGGGCCCAAGAGACCCAGTACTTC. The chain recombines TRBV4-2 with TRBJ2-5, with D possibly called TRBD1 or TRBD2 (5 bases each). CDR3 length: 16 residues. Looked up from germline, CDR1 is LGHNA and CDR2 is YNFKEQ. V lost 4 bases and J 1 base, leaving 16 bases between the germline ends.

The gene calls are TRBV7-6 and TRBJ1-2; 7 bases map to TRBD1. Germline V gene data show CDR1 as SGHVS and CDR2 as FNYEAQ. This CDR3 is 12 amino acids long. J was trimmed by 6 bases and V by 5 bases; bases with no gene match: 3. The CDR3 loop reads CASSLQGNGYTF. In DNA form, the CDR3 reads TGTGCCAGCAGCCTACAGGGGAATGGCTACACCTTC.